The T cell receptor beta chain described here comes from a study of T cells in localized non-small cell lung cancer. Generated by immunoSEQ multiplex PCR, the TCRdb table keeps only in-frame clones and is missing some. The data hold under 20,000 clones, with 70% to 90% observed a single time. As to this clone: This same CDR3 is encoded by further DNA sequences in the sample.

The germline V gene encodes CDR1 MDHEN and CDR2 SYDVKM. Trimming removed 6 bases from V and 1 base from J; junction bases left unmatched: 5. This CDR3 comprises 15 residues. The sequence came from an older female donor with stage III squamous cell lung carcinoma. This rearrangement joins TRBV28 to TRBJ2-4; 8 nucleotides align to TRBD2. The source material was peripheral blood, sampled before any cancer treatment. DNA for the CDR3: TGTGCCAGCAGCCACCGGGGGGGGGCCAAAAACATTCAGTACTTC. Translated, it gives CASSHRGGAKNIQYF.